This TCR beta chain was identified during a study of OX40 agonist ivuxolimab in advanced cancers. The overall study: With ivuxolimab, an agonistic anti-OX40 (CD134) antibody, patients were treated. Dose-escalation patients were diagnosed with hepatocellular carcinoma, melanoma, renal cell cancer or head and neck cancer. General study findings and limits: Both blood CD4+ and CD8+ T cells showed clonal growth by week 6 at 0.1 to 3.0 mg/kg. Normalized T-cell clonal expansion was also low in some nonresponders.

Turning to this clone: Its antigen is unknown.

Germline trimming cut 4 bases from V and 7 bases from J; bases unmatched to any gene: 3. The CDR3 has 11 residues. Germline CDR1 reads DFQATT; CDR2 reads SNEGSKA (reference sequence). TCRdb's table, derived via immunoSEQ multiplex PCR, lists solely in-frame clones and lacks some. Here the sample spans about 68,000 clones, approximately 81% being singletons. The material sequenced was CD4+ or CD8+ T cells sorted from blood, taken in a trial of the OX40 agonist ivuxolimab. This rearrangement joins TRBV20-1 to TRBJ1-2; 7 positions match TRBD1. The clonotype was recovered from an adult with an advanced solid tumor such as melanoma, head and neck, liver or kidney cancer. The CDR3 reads CSANRGRGYTF. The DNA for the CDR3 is TGCAGTGCTAACAGGGGACGTGGCTACACCTTC.